The rows below give T cell receptor beta chains drawn from one sample of a study of neurological immune-mediated disorders. TCRdb fed the 5' RACE reads into MiXCR, producing one record per CDR3 protein. The data hold tens of thousands of distinct CDR3 sequences, with 3% to 3.5% observed a single time. Sequencing was carried out using PBMCs. These receptors originate from a woman aged 55-70 years with multiple sclerosis. CDR3s include the opening cysteine and the closing phenylalanine or tryptophan. The D gene is left open where the match is weak. Clone size is stated in some rows and not others, as once, few, many or a class when expanded.

clone_size j_call v_call d_call cdr3_aa cdr3_nt
many TRBJ2-3 TRBV6-5 NA CASSYRVLGTDTQYF TGTGCCAGCAGTTACAGGGTTTTGGGCACAGATACGCAGTATTTT
many TRBJ2-7 TRBV12-3/TRBV12-4 NA CASTVNSYEQYF TGTGCCAGCACCGTGAACTCCTACGAGCAGTACTTC
many TRBJ2-7 TRBV11-2 NA CASSLPSSHEQYF TGTGCCAGCAGCTTGCCCTCCTCGCACGAGCAGTACTTC
many TRBJ2-7 TRBV5-1 TRBD2 CASSLGAGGSSYEQYF TGCGCCAGCAGCTTGGGAGCGGGGGGGAGCTCCTACGAGCAGTACTTC
many TRBJ2-2 TRBV6-5 TRBD2 CASTREGQERNTGELFF TGTGCCAGCACCAGGGAGGGCCAGGAGAGGAACACCGGGGAGCTGTTTTTT
many TRBJ2-3 TRBV10-3 TRBD2 CAIRTSGVADTQYF TGTGCCATCAGGACTAGCGGGGTTGCAGATACGCAGTATTTT
few TRBJ2-1 TRBV19 NA CASISDRSSYNEQFF TGTGCCAGTATCTCCGACAGGAGCTCCTACAATGAGCAGTTCTTC
many TRBJ2-2 TRBV5-1 NA CASSLGQGSGELFF TGCGCCAGCAGCTTGGGGCAGGGAAGCGGGGAGCTGTTTTTT
many TRBJ2-5 TRBV20-1 NA CSVPEGETQYF TGCAGTGTTCCGGAGGGGGAGACCCAGTACTTC
many TRBJ1-2 TRBV5-1 NA CASSLSGGGYYGYTF TGCGCCAGCAGCTTGTCCGGGGGCGGCTACTATGGCTACACCTTC
many TRBJ1-1 TRBV7-9 NA CASSLVAAPNTEAFF TGTGCCAGCAGCTTAGTGGCAGCCCCGAACACTGAAGCTTTCTTT
few TRBJ2-2 TRBV20-1 NA CSASAQGAGELFF TGCAGTGCCTCGGCGCAGGGAGCCGGGGAGCTGTTTTTT
medium-sized TRBJ2-7 TRBV5-1 NA CASSFGGQYF TGCGCCAGCAGCTTCGGGGGGCAGTACTTC
many TRBJ2-3 TRBV20-1 TRBD1 CSAIGGQGFTDTQYF TGCAGTGCTATTGGGGGACAGGGTTTCACAGATACGCAGTATTTT
few TRBJ2-3 TRBV11-3 NA CASSLDLTDTQYF TGTGCCAGCAGCTTGGACCTCACAGATACGCAGTATTTT
many TRBJ1-1 TRBV6-5 NA CASNRGSPNTEAFF TGTGCCAGCAATAGGGGCAGCCCGAACACTGAAGCTTTCTTT
NA TRBJ1-5 TRBV12-3/TRBV12-4 NA CASSFPGLGKTQNF TGTGCCAGCAGTTTCCCGGGACTTGGTAAGACCCAGAATTTT
many TRBJ2-7 TRBV6-1 NA CASSETLRYEQYF TGTGCCAGCAGTGAAACCCTCCGGTACGAGCAGTACTTC
many TRBJ2-4 TRBV20-1 TRBD1 CSASTGLSKNIQYF TGCAGTGCTTCGACAGGGTTGTCCAAAAACATTCAGTACTTC
many TRBJ2-7 TRBV3-1 TRBD2 CASSQGGSPYEQYF TGTGCCAGCAGCCAAGGCGGGAGCCCCTACGAGCAGTACTTC
many TRBJ1-5 TRBV12-3/TRBV12-4 NA CASSLTGEVQPQHF TGTGCCAGCAGTTTAACCGGGGAGGTTCAGCCCCAGCATTTT
many TRBJ2-3 TRBV5-1 NA CASSLGSIGDTQYF TGCGCCAGCAGCTTGGGGAGTATCGGAGATACGCAGTATTTT
many TRBJ2-1 TRBV29-1 NA CSVDPGGRDEQFF TGCAGCGTTGACCCCGGTGGAAGGGATGAGCAGTTCTTC
NA TRBJ1-6 TRBV6-5 TRBD1 CASTRGQGGWSLHF TGTGCCAGCACGAGAGGACAGGGGGGATGGTCCCTCCACTTT
many TRBJ1-2 TRBV6-5 NA CASSRGLGGANYGYTF TGTGCCAGCAGTCGGGGACTTGGGGGAGCTAACTATGGCTACACCTTC
many TRBJ2-2 TRBV20-1 TRBD2 CSARSSGANTGELFF TGCAGTGCTCGTTCTAGCGGCGCGAACACCGGGGAGCTGTTTTTT
many TRBJ2-2 TRBV7-9 NA CASSQQGNTGELFF TGTGCCAGCAGCCAACAGGGGAACACCGGGGAGCTGTTTTTT